The 31 T cell receptor beta chains below were found in one sample sequenced in a study of blood T cell repertoires in COVID-19. Profiling relied on immunoSEQ multiplex PCR, and the TCRdb table lists in-frame clones only, not all of them. The sample carries 80,000 to 95,000 clones, more than 60% recorded once. Sequenced material: peripheral blood. These receptors were collected from a woman older than 75 with active or convalescent COVID-19.

This clone was found a few times. The V gene is TRBV11-2, the J gene TRBJ2-1; D perhaps matches TRBD2 (6 bases). The V end was cut by 3 bases, the J end by 2 bases, with 8 bases between. This CDR3 has 14 residues. Germline lookup yields CDR1 SGHAT and CDR2 FQNNGV. CDR3 in amino acids: CASSLTRTYNEQFF. The CDR3 bases are TGTGCCAGCAGCTTGACTAGAACCTACAATGAGCAGTTCTTC. Complete variable domain (other parts from reference TRBV11-2 and TRBJ2-1): EAGVAQSPRYKIIEKRQSVAFWCNPISGHATLYWYQQILGQGPKLLIQFQNNGVVDDSQLPKDRFSAERLKGVDSTLKIQPAKLEDSAVYLCASSLTRTYNEQFFGPGTRLTVL.

The rearrangement uses TRBV4-3 and TRBJ2-1, with 7 bases matching TRBD2. With 0 bases clipped from V and 9 bases from J, the junction kept 5 bases outside the gene matches. Germline CDR1 LGHNA, CDR2 YSLEER. This CDR3 spans 14 amino acids. CDR3 DNA sequence: TGCGCCAGCAGCCAAGATCTGGCTAGCGGTGAGCAGTTCTTC. It encodes CASSQDLASGEQFF.

This clone appeared a single time. The V gene is TRBV4-1, the J gene TRBJ1-1; D unclear. Germline V gene data show CDR1 as MGHRA and CDR2 as YSYEKL. V was trimmed by 0 bases and J by 4 bases, leaving 9 bases between them. The CDR3 consists of 14 residues. As DNA, the CDR3 is TGCGCCAGCAGCCAAGAGGTCAGTTCCACTGAAGCTTTCTTT. Its protein product is CASSQEVSSTEAFF.

The rearrangement uses TRBV29-1 and TRBJ1-1; the D is unclear. Per germline, CDR1 SQVTM and CDR2 ANQGSEA. The CDR3 consists of 13 residues. Trimming took 4 bases from V and 6 from J, leaving 15 bases between them. The CDR3 is CSVGNSGIPEAFF. DNA for the CDR3: TGCAGCGTTGGTAACAGCGGCATCCCTGAAGCTTTCTTT. The variable domain in full, completed from reference TRBV29-1 and TRBJ1-1, reads SAVISQKPSRDICQRGTSLTIQCQVDSQVTMMFWYRQQPGQSLTLIATANQGSEATYESGFVIDKFPISRPNLTFSTLTVSNMSPEDSSIYLCSVGNSGIPEAFFGQGTRLTVV.

V is TRBV29-1 and J is TRBJ2-7; maybe TRBD2 (5 bases). CDR1 is SQVTM and CDR2 is ANQGSEA in the germline V gene. V lost 6 bases and J lost 7, with 10 bases in between. The CDR3 runs to 10 residues. The CDR3 region is CSVSGGEQYF. The CDR3 DNA follows: TGCAGCGTCTCAGGCGGGGAGCAGTACTTC.

The J gene is TRBJ1-2, the V gene TRBV5-6, with TRBD1 matching 12 bases. The length of the CDR3 is 16 residues. V shed 6 bases, J shed 6 bases, and the junction held 12 bases outside the gene matches. Germline values: CDR1 SGHDT, CDR2 YYEEEE. DNA for the CDR3: TGTGCCAGCACCTCAATTCAGGGACAGGGGGCTGATGGCTACACCTTC. Protein product: CASTSIQGQGADGYTF.

This clone was seen more than once but under ten times. The chain has TRBV5-6 and TRBJ1-4; 9 bases map to TRBD1. The CDR3 has 14 amino acids. Germline CDR1 reads SGHDT; CDR2 reads YYEEEE. The trim removed 1 base at V and 10 bases at J, leaving 5 bases unmatched. The CDR3 nucleotides are TGTGCCAGCAGCTTGTCGGTGACAGGGGGAAAACTGTTTTTT. Its translation is CASSLSVTGGKLFF. The variable domain in full, completed from reference TRBV5-6 and TRBJ1-4, reads DAGVTQSPTHLIKTRGQQVTLRCSPKSGHDTVSWYQQALGQGPQFIFQYYEEEERQRGNFPDRFSGHQFPNYSSELNVNALLLGDSALYLCASSLSVTGGKLFFGSGTQLSVL.

The chain uses TRBV24-1 and TRBJ1-1, with TRBD1 matching 7 bases. This CDR3 comprises 12 residues. Trimming cost V 1 base and J 8 bases; bases outside gene matches: 0. Germline assignment: CDR1 KGHDR and CDR2 SFDVKD. CDR3 nucleotide sequence: TGTGCCACCAGTGATTTAGGGGGCGAAGCTTTCTTT. As protein: CATSDLGGEAFF.

V gene TRBV2 combines with J gene TRBJ1-6, with TRBD1 identical over 7 bases. The CDR3 spans 15 residues. CDR1 SNHLY and CDR2 FYNNEI come from the germline V gene. After removal of 6 bases from V and 8 bases from J, the junction contained 10 bases not matched to a gene. In DNA, the CDR3 is TGTGCCAGCAGCCGACAGGGCCAGTATGATTCACCCCTCCACTTT. The encoded protein is CASSRQGQYDSPLHF. Together with reference TRBV2 and TRBJ1-6, the CDR3 gives the full variable domain: EPEVTQTPSHQVTQMGQEVILRCVPISNHLYFYWYRQILGQKVEFLVSFYNNEISEKSEIFDDQFSVERPDGSNFTLKIRSTKLEDSAMYFCASSRQGQYDSPLHFGNGTRLTVT.

The genes are TRBV27 and TRBJ1-4; D gene ambiguous. Germline V gene lookup returns CDR1 MNHEY and CDR2 SMNVEV (reference sequence). The CDR3 is made up of 19 amino acids. V was shortened by 2 bases and J by 4 bases, with 23 bases between the two germline ends. The CDR3 nucleotides are TGTGCCAGCAGTTTAGAACCCCTGATTTCCGGGTTCGATAATGAAAAACTGTTTTTT. Residues: CASSLEPLISGFDNEKLFF.

J is TRBJ1-2 and V is TRBV6-5, with 10 bases aligning to TRBD1. V trimming: 5 bases; J trimming: 8 bases; junction bases outside the gene matches: 11. CDR1 MNHEY and CDR2 SVGAGI come from the germline V gene. This CDR3 is 15 amino acids long. DNA of the CDR3: TGTGCCAGCAGTAGAACTTGGGACAGGGGAGGCGGCTACACCTTC. It encodes CASSRTWDRGGGYTF.

This chain joins TRBV7-3 and TRBJ1-2; TRBD1 aligns across 8 bases. J lost 4 bases, V lost 5 bases, and 9 bases had no gene match. CDR1 and CDR2 from the germline V gene are SGHTA and FQGTGA. This CDR3 has 15 residues. Written as DNA, the CDR3 is TGTGCCAGCAGCCCCGGACAGGGCGGGAGCTATGGCTACACCTTC. Amino acid sequence: CASSPGQGGSYGYTF.

The V gene is TRBV5-6, the J gene TRBJ1-1; 7 bases line up with TRBD1. The V gene's germline CDR1 is SGHDT and CDR2 YYEEEE. The CDR3 contains 16 residues. With V trimmed by 3 bases and J by 5 bases, 13 bases remained unmatched. The CDR3 protein is CASSSYYQTGITEAFF. The DNA of the CDR3 is TGTGCCAGCAGCTCCTATTACCAGACAGGGATAACTGAAGCTTTCTTT. Drawing the rest from reference TRBV5-6 and TRBJ1-1, the complete variable domain is DAGVTQSPTHLIKTRGQQVTLRCSPKSGHDTVSWYQQALGQGPQFIFQYYEEEERQRGNFPDRFSGHQFPNYSSELNVNALLLGDSALYLCASSSYYQTGITEAFFGQGTRLTVV.

A remark on this clone: Other DNA sequences from this sample encode an identical CDR3 as well. This chain joins TRBV6-5 and TRBJ2-7; unclear D gene. The CDR3 has 11 residues. Germline CDR1 is MNHEY and CDR2 is SVGAGI. Trimming removed 8 bases at V and 6 bases at J, with 11 bases between. In nucleotides, the CDR3 is TGTGCCAGCTCGGAGTTAGGCGAGCAGTACTTC. It yields the protein CASSELGEQYF.

This clone has only a few counts. Written as DNA, the CDR3 is TGTGCCAGCAGCCCTGGGACAGAACAAGAGACCCAGTACTTC. This sequence encodes CASSPGTEQETQYF. The chain joins TRBV7-2 to TRBJ2-5; the match to TRBD1 covers 7 bases. Unmatched junction bases numbered 5, after V lost 5 bases and J lost 2 bases. The germline V gene encodes CDR1 SGHTA and CDR2 FQGNSA. The CDR3 is 14 amino acids. The full variable domain, in which reference TRBV7-2 and TRBJ2-5 provide the parts outside the CDR3, is GAGVSQSPSNKVTEKGKDVELRCDPISGHTALYWYRQSLGQGLEFLIYFQGNSAPDKSGLPSDRFSAERTGGSVSTLTIQRTQQEDSAVYLCASSPGTEQETQYFGPGTRLLVL.

CDR3 in amino acids: CASSLGRVGNTIYF. The CDR3, as DNA: TGTGCCAGCAGTTTGGGCAGAGTAGGAAACACCATATATTTT. The chain joins TRBV28 to TRBJ1-3; D unclear. V dropped 3 bases and J dropped 4 bases, with 10 bases sitting between them. CDR1 and CDR2 (germline): MDHEN, SYDVKM. This CDR3 region has 14 residues.

This chain joins TRBV7-2 and TRBJ2-1, with 8 bases aligning to TRBD2. The CDR3 length is 17 residues. V gave up 5 bases and J gave up 5 bases; unmatched junction bases: 14. Germline V lookup: CDR1 SGHTA, CDR2 FQGNSA. DNA for the CDR3: TGTGCCAGCAGCACAATTACCCGGGGGGGCCGGGACAATGAGCAGTTCTTC. Translated: CASSTITRGGRDNEQFF.

The chain joins TRBV19 to TRBJ2-3; D remains ambiguous. V was pared by 11 bases and J by 8 bases, with 14 bases between. CDR3 length equals 11 residues. CDR1 LNHDA and CDR2 SQIVND come from the germline V gene (reference sequence). The CDR3: CACSGEVTQYF. CDR3 bases: TGTGCCTGCTCTGGCGAGGTTACGCAGTATTTT.

This clone was recorded a few times. The J gene is TRBJ2-7, the V gene TRBV6-5; 8 positions match TRBD2. Per germline, CDR1 MNHEY and CDR2 SVGAGI. The CDR3 is made up of 14 amino acids. Trimming cost V 9 bases and J 7 bases; bases outside gene matches: 14. The CDR3, as DNA: TGTGCCAGTTATACCCCCGACGGGGGGGGAGAGCAGTACTTC. Translated, it gives CASYTPDGGGEQYF.

This clone appeared once. This chain connects TRBV6-6 to TRBJ1-5; a weak D match, TRBD1 (5 bases). CDR1 is MNHNY, CDR2 SVGAGI, per germline (reference sequence). Trimming shortened V by 2 bases and J by 5 bases, and 16 bases separated the two germline ends. The CDR3 loop spans 16 amino acids. The DNA for the CDR3 is TGTGCCAGCAGTTACCGGGGGGGAGGTTTGGATCAGCCCCAGCATTTT. Its translation: CASSYRGGGLDQPQHF.

DNA of the CDR3: TGCAGTGCTCGGACAGTCAATGAGCAGTTCTTC. Translating it yields CSARTVNEQFF. This sequence joins TRBV20-1 and TRBJ2-1; a possible D gene is TRBD1 (6 bases). Trimming shortened V by 5 bases and J by 6 bases, and 8 bases separated the two germline ends. Germline V gene lookup returns CDR1 DFQATT and CDR2 SNEGSKA (reference sequence). CDR3 length: 11 amino acids.

Only a few counts were recorded for this clone. The chain is built from TRBV6-2 or TRBV6-3 and TRBJ1-1, with 7 bases that match TRBD1. Per germline, CDR1 MNHEY and CDR2 SVGEGT. The trim removed 6 bases at V and 8 bases at J, leaving 15 bases unmatched. The CDR3 contains 15 residues. CDR3 sequence: CASSPSPRDRQEAFF. In nucleotides, the CDR3 is TGTGCCAGCAGCCCTTCTCCCAGGGACAGACAAGAAGCTTTCTTT.

The J gene is TRBJ1-1, the V gene TRBV10-1; maybe TRBD1 (6 bases). Trimming left V 3 bases short and J 1 base short, with 9 bases between. This CDR3 has 14 residues. CDR1 and CDR2 (germline): WNHNN, SYGVQD (reference sequence). The chain's CDR3 is CASSDPGQNTEAFF. The CDR3 DNA sequence: TGCGCCAGCAGTGACCCGGGACAGAACACTGAAGCTTTCTTT.

A few counts support this clone. This sequence joins TRBV19 and TRBJ2-5, with TRBD2 matching over 7 bases. This CDR3 contains 15 residues. From germline, CDR1 is LNHDA and CDR2 SQIVND (reference sequence). Trimming took 2 bases from V and 5 from J; bases not matched to a gene: 8. This CDR3 is CASSIQLALDETQYF. CDR3 DNA: TGTGCCAGTAGTATACAACTAGCGTTGGACGAGACCCAGTACTTC.

The chain uses TRBV30 and TRBJ1-5; 10 nucleotides line up with TRBD1. CDR1 GTSNPN and CDR2 SVGIG come from the germline V gene (reference sequence). J gave up 2 bases and V 1 base, and 5 bases lay outside the gene matches. CDR3 length: 16 amino acids. CDR3 nucleotides: TGTGCCTGGAGTGAATTCGGGACAGGGGGCAATCAGCCCCAGCATTTT. Its protein product is CAWSEFGTGGNQPQHF.

The CDR3 protein is CASSLAGVYNEQFF. CDR3 in DNA: TGTGCCAGCAGCTTGGCCGGAGTTTACAATGAGCAGTTCTTC. The J gene is TRBJ2-1, the V gene TRBV5-6; D ambiguous. The CDR3 contains 14 residues. CDR1 is SGHDT and CDR2 is YYEEEE in the germline V gene. Trimming stripped 0 bases from V and 4 bases from J, with 8 bases between.

J is TRBJ2-2 and V is TRBV4-3, with D maybe TRBD2 (6 bases). Between the trimmed V and J ends, which lost 1 base and 2 bases, there was a span of 8 bases. Germline CDR1 is LGHNA and CDR2 is YSLEER. The CDR3 sequence is 15 residues long. Here the CDR3 reads CASSQGRDNTGELFF. The DNA for the CDR3 is TGCGCCAGCAGCCAAGGGCGGGACAACACCGGGGAGCTGTTTTTT.

The chain carries TRBV18 and TRBJ1-5, with D unclear. Trimming shortened V by 4 bases and J by 0 bases, and 7 bases separated the two germline ends. Germline V lookup: CDR1 KGHSH, CDR2 LQKENI. CDR3 length: 14 amino acids. The CDR3 is CASSRDNSNQPQHF. The DNA for the CDR3 is TGTGCCAGCTCACGTGACAATAGCAATCAGCCCCAGCATTTT.

This chain connects TRBV12-3 or TRBV12-4 to TRBJ1-5; weak D call: TRBD1 (5 bases). The CDR3 has 13 amino acids. The germline V and J ends were trimmed by 3 bases and 5 bases, with 8 bases remaining between them. CDR3 nucleotides: TGTGCCAGCAGTTTTGGAGGGGATCAGCCCCAGCATTTT. Amino acids: CASSFGGDQPQHF.

CDR3 protein: CASSERWTGELFF. In nucleotides, the CDR3 is TGTGCCAGCAGTGAGCGGTGGACCGGGGAGCTGTTTTTT. The V call is TRBV2, the J call TRBJ2-2, with D uncertain. This CDR3 region has 13 residues. V gave up 3 bases and J gave up 5 bases, with 7 bases separating them. Germline V gives CDR1 SNHLY, CDR2 FYNNEI.

Regarding this clone: Distinct nucleotide sequences in the sample also encode this CDR3. CDR3 in DNA: TGTGCCAGCTCTACGGGAGACCAAGAGACCCAGTACTTC. Translation gives CASSTGDQETQYF. The chain uses TRBV2 and TRBJ2-5, with TRBD2 as a possible D gene (6 bases). Germline V CDR1 and CDR2: SNHLY, FYNNEI. V lost 8 bases, J lost 0 bases, and 10 bases lay in between. The CDR3 runs 13 residues. The entire variable domain, with the rest obtained from reference TRBV2 and TRBJ2-5, is as follows: EPEVTQTPSHQVTQMGQEVILRCVPISNHLYFYWYRQILGQKVEFLVSFYNNEISEKSEIFDDQFSVERPDGSNFTLKIRSTKLEDSAMYFCASSTGDQETQYFGPGTRLLVL.